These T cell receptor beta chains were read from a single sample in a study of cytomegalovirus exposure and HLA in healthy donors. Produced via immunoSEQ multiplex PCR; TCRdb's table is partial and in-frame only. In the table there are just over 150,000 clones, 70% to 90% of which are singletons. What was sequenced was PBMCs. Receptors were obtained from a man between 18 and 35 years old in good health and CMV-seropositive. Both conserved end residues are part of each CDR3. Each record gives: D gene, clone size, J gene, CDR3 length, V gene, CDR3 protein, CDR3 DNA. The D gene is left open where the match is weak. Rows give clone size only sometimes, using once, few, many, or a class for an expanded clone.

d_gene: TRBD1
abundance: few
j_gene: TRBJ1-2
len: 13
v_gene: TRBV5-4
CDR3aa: CASSLAGTVGYTF
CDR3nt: TGTGCCAGCAGCTTGGCCGGGACAGTGGGCTACACCTTC

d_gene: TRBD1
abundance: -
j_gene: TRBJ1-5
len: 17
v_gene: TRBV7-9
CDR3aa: CASSLGAGQGRNQPQHF
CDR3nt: TGTGCCAGCAGCTTAGGGGCCGGACAGGGTCGCAATCAGCCCCAGCATTTT

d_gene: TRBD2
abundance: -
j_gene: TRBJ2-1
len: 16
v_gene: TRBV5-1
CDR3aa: CASSLNAGGVYNEQFF
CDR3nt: TGCGCCAGCAGCTTGAATGCCGGGGGGGTCTACAATGAGCAGTTCTTC

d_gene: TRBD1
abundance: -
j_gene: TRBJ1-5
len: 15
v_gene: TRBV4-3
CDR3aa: CASSLRQGPDQPQHF
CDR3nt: TGCGCCAGCAGCCTACGACAGGGGCCTGATCAGCCCCAGCATTTT

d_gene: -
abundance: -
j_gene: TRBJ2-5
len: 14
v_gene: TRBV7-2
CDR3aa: CASSRNGVFETQYF
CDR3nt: TGTGCCAGCAGCCGAAACGGGGTATTTGAGACCCAGTACTTC

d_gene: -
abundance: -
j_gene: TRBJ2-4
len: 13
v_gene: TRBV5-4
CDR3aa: CASSLAGINIQYF
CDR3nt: TGTGCCAGCAGCTTGGCGGGTATCAACATTCAGTACTTC

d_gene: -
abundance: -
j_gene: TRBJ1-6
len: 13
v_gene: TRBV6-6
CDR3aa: CASSPILNSPLHF
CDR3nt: TGTGCCAGCAGCCCCATACTTAATTCACCCCTCCACTTT

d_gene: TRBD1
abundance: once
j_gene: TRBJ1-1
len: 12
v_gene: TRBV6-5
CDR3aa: CASSRGQGEAFF
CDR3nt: TGTGCCAGCAGCCGTGGACAGGGGGAAGCTTTCTTT

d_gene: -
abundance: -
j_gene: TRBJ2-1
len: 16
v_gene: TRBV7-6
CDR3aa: CASSPRGPSSYNEQFF
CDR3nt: TGTGCCAGCAGCCCCAGGGGACCTAGCTCCTACAATGAGCAGTTCTTC

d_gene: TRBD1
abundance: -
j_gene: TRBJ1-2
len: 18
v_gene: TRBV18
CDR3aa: CASSPQDSPTGWDYGYTF
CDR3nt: TGTGCCAGCTCACCCCAGGATAGCCCGACAGGGTGGGACTATGGCTACACCTTC

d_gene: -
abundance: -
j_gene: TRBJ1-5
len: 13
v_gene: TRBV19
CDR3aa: CASSLQGGQPQHF
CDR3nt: TGTGCCAGTAGTTTACAGGGCGGTCAGCCCCAGCATTTT

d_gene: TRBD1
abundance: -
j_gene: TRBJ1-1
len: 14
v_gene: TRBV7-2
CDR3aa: CASSLDRAVTEAFF
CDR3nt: TGTGCCAGCAGTTTGGACAGGGCGGTGACTGAAGCTTTCTTT

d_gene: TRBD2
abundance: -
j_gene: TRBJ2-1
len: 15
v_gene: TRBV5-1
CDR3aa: CASSLGGGDGHEQFF
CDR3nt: TGCGCCAGCAGCTTGGGTGGGGGGGATGGTCATGAGCAGTTCTTC

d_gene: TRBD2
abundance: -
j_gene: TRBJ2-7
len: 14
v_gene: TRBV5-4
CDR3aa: CASSFSGGSYEQYF
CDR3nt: TGTGCCAGCAGCTTTAGCGGGGGCTCCTACGAGCAGTACTTC

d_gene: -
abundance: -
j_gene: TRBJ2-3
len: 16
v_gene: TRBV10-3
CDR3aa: CAISNARGEGTDTQYF
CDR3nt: TGTGCCATCAGTAACGCGCGGGGAGAGGGCACAGATACGCAGTATTTT

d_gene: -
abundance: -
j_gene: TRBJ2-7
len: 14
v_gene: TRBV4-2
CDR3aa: CASSQDRGLYEQYF
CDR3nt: TGTGCCAGCAGCCAAGATAGAGGCCTCTACGAGCAGTACTTC

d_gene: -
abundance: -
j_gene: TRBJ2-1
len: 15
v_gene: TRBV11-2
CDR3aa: CASSLVERLYNEQFF
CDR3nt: TGTGCCAGCAGCTTAGTAGAGCGCTTGTACAATGAGCAGTTCTTC

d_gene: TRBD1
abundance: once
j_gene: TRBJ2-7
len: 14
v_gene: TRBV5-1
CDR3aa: CASSFPGQTTEQYF
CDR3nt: TGCGCCAGCAGCTTCCCGGGACAGACTACGGAGCAGTACTTC

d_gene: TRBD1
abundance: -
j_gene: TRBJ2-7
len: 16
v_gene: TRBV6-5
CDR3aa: CASSYVPEGQGNEQYF
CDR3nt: TGTGCCAGCAGTTACGTGCCCGAGGGACAGGGCAACGAGCAGTACTTC

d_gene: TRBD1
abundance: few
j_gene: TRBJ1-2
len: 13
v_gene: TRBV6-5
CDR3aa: CASGGTGPYGYTF
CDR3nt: TGTGCCAGCGGAGGGACAGGCCCCTATGGCTACACCTTC

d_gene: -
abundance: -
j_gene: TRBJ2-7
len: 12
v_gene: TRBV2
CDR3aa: CASGTFSYEQYF
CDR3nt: TGTGCCAGTGGGACTTTCTCCTACGAGCAGTACTTC

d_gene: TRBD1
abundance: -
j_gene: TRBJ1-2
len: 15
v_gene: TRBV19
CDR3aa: CASSISGTGKESYTF
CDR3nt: TGTGCCAGTAGTATCTCGGGGACAGGGAAGGAGAGCTACACCTTC

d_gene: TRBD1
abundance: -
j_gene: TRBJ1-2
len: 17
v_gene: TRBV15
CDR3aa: CATSGTFKGDRGHGYTF
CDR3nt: TGTGCCACCAGCGGGACTTTCAAGGGGGACAGAGGCCATGGCTACACCTTC

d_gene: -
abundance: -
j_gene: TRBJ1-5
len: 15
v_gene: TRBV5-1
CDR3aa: CASSLEGGANQPQHF
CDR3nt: TGCGCCAGCAGCTTGGAAGGGGGGGCCAATCAGCCCCAGCATTTT

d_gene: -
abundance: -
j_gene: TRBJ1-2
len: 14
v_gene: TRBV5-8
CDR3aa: CASSVGSGDDGYTF
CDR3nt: TGTGCCAGCAGCGTGGGGAGCGGGGATGATGGCTACACCTTC

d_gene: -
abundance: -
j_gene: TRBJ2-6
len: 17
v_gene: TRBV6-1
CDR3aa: CASSERTTQSGANGLTF
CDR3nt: TGTGCCAGCAGTGAACGGACTACCCAATCTGGGGCCAACGGCCTGACTTTC

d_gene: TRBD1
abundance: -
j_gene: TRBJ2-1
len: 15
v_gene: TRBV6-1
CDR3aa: CASRGTGVWYNEQFF
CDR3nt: TGTGCCAGCAGAGGTACAGGGGTGTGGTACAATGAGCAGTTCTTC

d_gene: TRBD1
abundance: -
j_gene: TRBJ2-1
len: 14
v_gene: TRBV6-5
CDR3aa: CASRRTGAYNEQFF
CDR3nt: TGTGCCAGCAGACGGACAGGGGCGTACAATGAGCAGTTCTTC

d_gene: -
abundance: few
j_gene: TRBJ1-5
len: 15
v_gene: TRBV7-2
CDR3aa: CASSLTGWVNQPQHF
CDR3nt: TGTGCCAGCAGCCTAACAGGGTGGGTCAATCAGCCCCAGCATTTT

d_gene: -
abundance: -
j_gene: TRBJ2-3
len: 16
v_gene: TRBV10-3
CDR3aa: CAISEDGQSLGGTQYF
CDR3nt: TGTGCCATCAGTGAGGATGGACAGTCTCTGGGTGGTACGCAGTATTTT

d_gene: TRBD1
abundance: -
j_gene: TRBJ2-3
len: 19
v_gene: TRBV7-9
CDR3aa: CASSLGWAPGTGEIDTQYF
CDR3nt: TGTGCCAGCAGCTTAGGATGGGCGCCCGGGACAGGGGAAATAGATACGCAGTATTTT